The clone carrying this T cell receptor (beta chain) occurred many times. Antigen: not known. Samples came from axillary lymph nodes draining the breast cancer. The sample comes from a study of breast tumors, draining lymph nodes, adjacent tissues. Study-level points and caveats: The data were judged consistent with most tumor T cells coming from lymph node and expanding in tumor. Data only fit, rather than demonstrated, lymph node origin of most tumor T cells. Tumor repertoires ranked between lymph nodes and nontumor tissue in diversity, with V and J gene preferences. Luminal-like breast cancer showed significantly higher tumor–nontumor repertoire similarity than basal-like.

CDR3 length: 14 residues. V was trimmed by 3 bases and J by 5 bases, leaving 10 bases between them. Germline V gives CDR1 SGHTA, CDR2 FQGNSA. TCRdb passed the multiplex PCR reads through MiXCR, listing each CDR3 protein once. The sample contains 200,000 to 250,000 distinct CDR3 sequences, under 35% of which appear only once. The TCR was taken from a female donor with breast cancer. Some clones in this sample may be carry-over from other donors' samples. The chain couples TRBV7-2 to TRBJ1-4, with D possibly being TRBD1 (5 bases). Material for sequencing was axillary lymph node tissue. CDR3 amino acids: CASSLYPGNEKLFF. The DNA for the CDR3 is TGTGCCAGCAGCTTGTACCCAGGGAATGAAAAACTGTTTTTT.